The clone carrying this TCR beta chain has a handful of counts. Its matching antigen is unknown. Germline loops: CDR1 SQVTM, CDR2 ANQGSEA. The CDR3 loop spans 16 amino acids. V was shortened by 0 bases and J by 5 bases, with 18 bases between the two germline ends. Included in the TCR beta cDNA libraries were unique molecular identifiers. TCRdb recomputed calls from the PCR reads with MiXCR, one row per CDR3 protein. The sample lists fewer than 900,000 distinct CDR3 sequences, approximately 44% seen once, with 4.9% in the top ten. The sample originates from a study of post-analysis software for immune sequencing data. Whole-study context: The disease courses covered relapsing-remitting, secondary progressive and progressive-relapsing multiple sclerosis.

General observations from the study: Those with multiple sclerosis, the patient group, showed significantly lower normalized Chao1 diversity than controls. In patients, TRBV5-6, TRBV5-1 and TRBV20-1 belonged to roughly five TRBV segments found more frequently than in controls.

The V call is TRBV29-1, the J call TRBJ2-3; weak D call: TRBD1 (5 bases). This TCR was sampled from a girl between 10 and 17 years old with multiple sclerosis. Sequencing was done on a sample of blood. The CDR3 sequence is CSVEDLAGKVKDTQYF. DNA of the CDR3: TGCAGCGTTGAAGATCTGGCAGGGAAAGTGAAAGATACGCAGTATTTT.